These 12 T cell receptor beta chains originate from one sample sequenced in a study of CD8+ T cells in alopecia areata. Once RNA had been extracted, it was reverse transcribed into cDNA to act as the sequencing template. Here immunoSEQ multiplex PCR was the method, and the copy in TCRdb shows in-frame clones only, minus some. The repertoire consists of 290,000 or so clones, none detected only once. Cells from pooled cutaneous lymph nodes were sorted by CD4, CD8alpha, NKG2D, NKG2ACE and other markers. The sequenced material came from CD4+ T cells sorted from a lymph node. These receptors were obtained from a C3H/HeJ mouse with alopecia areata. MHC haplotype here: H2-k.

Of note for this clone: Gene and germline names: mouse. The read gets to within 3 residues of the CDR3 end, and the germline J gene fills in the rest. Other nucleotide sequences from this sample produce the same CDR3. The chain recombines TRBV1 with TRBJ1-6; 10 nucleotides align to TRBD1. TRBJ1-6 is treated as an ORF (open reading frame) with a function not yet certain. CDR3 size: 15 residues. Per germline, CDR1 NSQYPW and CDR2 LRSPGD (reference sequence). With V trimmed by 1 base and J by 7 bases, 1 base remained unmatched. The part of the CDR3 DNA that was read is TGCACCTGCAGTGCAGGGACAGGGGGGAATTCGCCC. It codes for CTCSAGTGGNSP. The whole CDR3 protein is CTCSAGTGGNSPLYF.

On this clone: The gene names here belong to mouse. The CDR3 end falls 4 residues outside the read, so it is completed with the germline J gene. This sequence joins TRBV19 and TRBJ2-1; 8 bases are a match to TRBD1. The CDR3 is 16 amino acids. The V segment lost 4 bases and the J segment 1 base; nucleotides outside the gene matches: 7. Germline V gene sequence: CDR1 FNHDT, CDR2 SITEND (reference sequence). The CDR3 bases that were read are TGTGCCAGCAGTGACTCCTACAGGGGGAACTATGCT. Translating gives CASSDSYRGNYA. The entire CDR3 is CASSDSYRGNYAEQFF.

Notes on this clone: The gene names here belong to mouse. Read sequence stops 4 residues before the CDR3 end, and the germline J gene provides the missing end. The chain recombines TRBV19 with TRBJ1-1, with TRBD1 matching 7 bases. The V gene's germline CDR1 is FNHDT and CDR2 SITEND (reference sequence). This CDR3 has 14 amino acids. After removal of 2 bases from V and 1 base from J, the junction contained 2 bases not matched to a gene. The CDR3 spells CASSMAGGNTEVFF. Partial CDR3 DNA: TGTGCCAGCAGTATGGCAGGGGGAAACACA.

In this sample, this clone turned up a few times. Gene names and germline match the mouse. The sequenced fragment ends 4 residues before the CDR3 boundary, so the rest is inferred from the germline J gene. V and J are TRBV19 and TRBJ2-2, with 11 bases matching TRBD1. V gave up 4 bases and J gave up 3 bases; unmatched junction bases: 2. Germline assignment: CDR1 FNHDT and CDR2 SITEND (reference sequence). The CDR3 has 15 amino acids. The sequenced part of the CDR3 DNA is TGTGCCAGCAGTCCGGGACAGGGGGACACCGGG. It translates to CASSPGQGDTG. The entire CDR3 is CASSPGQGDTGQLYF.

As for this clone: The gene names given are mouse names. The CDR3 end lies 4 residues beyond the end of the read and is filled in from the germline J gene. The J gene is TRBJ2-2, the V gene TRBV13-1, with 9 bases fitting TRBD2. The V gene end was trimmed by 1 base and the J gene end by 4 bases; junction bases not matched to a gene: 2. There are 15 residues in the CDR3. Germline CDR1 reads NSHNY; CDR2 reads SYGAGN. CDR3 amino acids: CASSDLGGITGQLYF. The CDR3 DNA, read in part, is TGTGCCAGCAGTGATCTGGGGGGGATCACCGGG.

About this clone itself: Each gene name is a mouse one. The CDR3 extends 4 residues past the end of the read, so its final part is completed from the germline J gene. The chain uses TRBV19 and TRBJ2-2; a weak D match, TRBD2 (6 bases). V lost 2 bases to trimming and J lost 0 bases, with 8 bases between them. Looked up from germline, CDR1 is FNHDT and CDR2 is SITEND (reference sequence). CDR3 length: 15 amino acids. CDR3 sequence: CASSMVGANTGQLYF. CDR3 DNA (partial): TGTGCCAGCAGTATGGTGGGGGCAAACACCGGG.

Concerning this clone: Gene names follow the mouse nomenclature. The read comes to an end 4 residues before the CDR3 does, leaving the germline J gene to fill in the end. The gene calls are TRBV13-3 and TRBJ2-7, with TRBD2 matching over 8 bases. Germline V gene data show CDR1 as NNHDY and CDR2 as SYVADS. CDR3 length: 13 amino acids. CDR3 DNA (partial): TGTGCCAGCAGCCGGACTGGGAGATAT. Encoded protein: CASSRTGRY. The full CDR3 protein reads CASSRTGRYEQYF.

Only a few counts were recorded for this clone. All gene names here are mouse names. The read finishes 3 residues shy of the CDR3 end, and the germline J gene is used to complete it. This chain joins TRBV14 and TRBJ1-6; 9 positions agree with TRBD1. TRBJ1-6 is known as an ORF, though its function is uncertain. Germline V gene data show CDR1 as SGHDT and CDR2 as FRDEAV. This CDR3 contains 15 residues. The trim removed 5 bases at V and 9 bases at J, leaving 9 bases unmatched. The CDR3 sequence: CASRAGTGISSPLYF. The sequenced part of the CDR3 DNA is TGTGCCAGCAGAGCCGGGACAGGGATATCTTCGCCC.

This clone has more than one count but fewer than ten. Gene names follow the mouse nomenclature. The read halts 4 residues ahead of the CDR3 end, with the missing end drawn from the germline J gene. Other DNA sequences within the sample encode an identical CDR3. The chain couples TRBV13-1 to TRBJ2-1, with D maybe TRBD1 (6 bases). Per the germline V gene, CDR1 is NSHNY and CDR2 is SYGAGN. V lost 2 bases and J 0 bases, leaving 6 bases between the germline ends. The CDR3 consists of 14 residues. The CDR3 protein is CASSEDSNYAEQFF. Partial CDR3 DNA: TGTGCCAGCAGTGAGGACAGTAACTATGCT.

The table lists this clone with a few counts. Germline and genes here are mouse. From the germline J gene comes the end of the CDR3, since the read stops 4 residues before it. The J gene is TRBJ1-1, the V gene TRBV19; D is undetermined. This CDR3 spans 12 amino acids. Germline V lookup: CDR1 FNHDT, CDR2 SITEND (reference sequence). V lost 6 bases to trimming and J lost 0 bases, with 6 bases between them. The DNA read from the CDR3 is TGTGCCAGCACTCGACAGAACACA. It yields the protein CASTRQNT. The CDR3 reads in full as CASTRQNTEVFF. The full variable domain, rest sourced from reference TRBV19 and TRBJ1-1, is GGIITQTPKFLIGQEGQKLTLKCQQNFNHDTMYWYRQDSGKGLRLIYYSITENDLQKGDLSEGYDASREKKSSFSLTVTSAQKNEMAVFLCASTRQNTEVFFGKGTRLTVV.

A note on this clone: Gene names denote mouse genes. The sequence runs out 4 residues before the end of the CDR3; the remainder is reconstructed from the germline J gene. This chain uses TRBV19 with TRBJ2-1, with 11 bases identical to TRBD1. The V gene's germline CDR1 is FNHDT and CDR2 SITEND (reference sequence). The CDR3 is made up of 15 amino acids. CDR3 DNA (partial): TGTGCCAGCAGTATCCGGGACAGGGGGGGGGCT. Translating gives CASSIRDRGGA. The full CDR3 protein is CASSIRDRGGAEQFF.

Regarding this clone: Mouse names are used for the genes. The CDR3 end falls 4 residues outside the read, so it is completed with the germline J gene. The gene calls are TRBV29 and TRBJ2-4; a weak D match, TRBD2 (6 bases). V lost 8 bases and J lost 0, with 9 bases in between. This CDR3 is 13 amino acids long. The germline CDR1 and CDR2 sequences are MSHET and SYDVDS. CDR3 loop: CASPGLSQNTLYF. The CDR3 bases that were read are TGTGCTAGCCCCGGACTGAGTCAAAAC.